This T cell receptor (beta chain) originates from a study of T-cell reconstitution after alpha-beta-depleted transplantation in children. This CDR3 contains 13 residues. Trimming removed 8 bases from V and 3 bases from J, with 13 bases in between. The germline V gene has CDR1 ENHRY and CDR2 SYGVKD. Unique molecular identifiers were used to barcode this TCRbeta library. One entry per CDR3 protein results from TCRdb running MiXCR on the PCR reads. The table records about 420,000 distinct CDR3 sequences, approximately 10% of them present only once. The V gene is TRBV10-3, the J gene TRBJ2-5; either TRBD1 or TRBD2 may supply D (5 bases each). The receptor was derived from a human donor who donated a stem cell graft to a child with acute myeloid leukemia. Specimen: PBMCs from the stem cell graft donor, collected from the stem cell graft. CDR3 sequence: CAIAREREETQYF. The CDR3 DNA reads as TGTGCCATCGCCAGGGAGAGGGAAGAGACCCAGTACTTC.